This is a list of T cell receptor beta chains from one sample in a study of T cells in Graves' hyperthyroidism and ophthalmopathy. TCRdb re-analysed the multiplex PCR reads in MiXCR, keeping a single row per CDR3 protein. The table lists a few hundred thousand distinct CDR3 sequences, approximately 18% of them singletons. The specimen sequenced was blood. These receptors were collected from a man between 50 and 59 years old with Graves' ophthalmopathy. The CDR3 runs from the conserved cysteine through the conserved F or W. The D gene is left open where the match is weak. Some rows mark clone size as missing; the rest say once, few, many or name a class of expanded clone.

TRBV11-2	TRBJ2-6	few	TRBD1	TGTGCCAGCAGCTTGTTAGGACAGGGGCGTGGGGCCAACGTCCTGACTTTC	CASSLLGQGRGANVLTF
TRBV6-2/TRBV6-3	TRBJ2-1	few	TRBD2	TGTGCCAGCAGTCCTGAAGCGGGAGGGCCGAAGGAGCAGTTCTTC	CASSPEAGGPKEQFF
TRBV7-8	TRBJ1-2	-	-	TGTGCCAGCAGCTCGGCCGCAACAGGGCCTAACTATGGCTACACCTTC	CASSSAATGPNYGYTF
TRBV2	TRBJ2-7	-	-	TGTGCCAGCAGTGAAATTACAGCCAGTTATCAGCAGTACTTC	CASSEITASYQQYF
TRBV9	TRBJ2-3	few	-	TGTGCCAGCAGCGTAGCTTCAGACGGCACGCAGTATTTT	CASSVASDGTQYF
TRBV20-1	TRBJ1-1	-	-	TGCAGTGCCCCGACGGGGACAACTGAAGCTTTCTTT	CSAPTGTTEAFF
TRBV20-1	TRBJ2-2	few	-	TGCAGTGCTAGAGATCGGGCGGGGACCGGGGAGCTGTTTTTT	CSARDRAGTGELFF
TRBV12-3/TRBV12-4	TRBJ2-2	many	TRBD2	TGTGCCAGCAGGACTCGGGGGGGCTCGGACACCGGGGAGCTGTTTTTT	CASRTRGGSDTGELFF
TRBV20-1	TRBJ1-2	many	TRBD1	TGCAGTGCTAGAGTATTAGGGACAGACTATGGCTACACCTTC	CSARVLGTDYGYTF
TRBV2	TRBJ2-7	many	TRBD1	TGTGCCAGCAGGGAGGGGACAGGGGGATTTCGCGAGCAGTACTTC	CASREGTGGFREQYF
TRBV7-9	TRBJ2-5	few	TRBD1	TGTGCCAGCAGCTCCGCCGGGACAGGGCTTTGGGGGCAAGAGACCCAGTACTTC	CASSSAGTGLWGQETQYF
TRBV28	TRBJ2-7	many	TRBD1	TGTGCCAGCAGGCCTTACAGGGGGCAAGGATACGAGCAGTACTTC	CASRPYRGQGYEQYF
TRBV20-1	TRBJ1-2	few	TRBD1	TGCAGTGCTACTGGGACAGCAGACTATGGCTACACCTTC	CSATGTADYGYTF
TRBV28	TRBJ2-2	many	TRBD1	TGTGCCAGCAGTAACAGGGGGCTGGTCGGGGAGCTGTTTTTT	CASSNRGLVGELFF
TRBV5-1	TRBJ2-1	many	-	TGCGCCAGCAGCTCGGGACTGGGCAATGAGCAGTTCTTC	CASSSGLGNEQFF
TRBV28	TRBJ2-7	-	-	TGTGCCAGCAGTTTTGAGTCGTCTCAGCAGTACTTC	CASSFESSQQYF
TRBV28	TRBJ2-5	many	TRBD1	TGTGCCAGTACCGGCCCGGGACAGGGACCCTCTCAGTACTTC	CASTGPGQGPSQYF
TRBV10-2	TRBJ2-3	-	-	TGCGCCAGCAGGGGTGGACAGCGCACAGATACGCAGTATTTT	CASRGGQRTDTQYF
TRBV19	TRBJ2-5	-	TRBD2	TGTGCCAGTAGTCGTAACCGGGGACTAGCGGAATTACAAGAGACCCAGTACTTC	CASSRNRGLAELQETQYF
TRBV7-9	TRBJ2-7	-	-	TGTGCCAACAGCTCCCCCGGGGCCCCCTACGAGCAGTACTTC	CANSSPGAPYEQYF
TRBV6-1	TRBJ2-3	-	-	TGTGCCACCCAGAGTGGGCCAGATACGCAGTATTTT	CATQSGPDTQYF
TRBV5-8	TRBJ1-5	few	-	TGTGCCAGCAGCTTGGCTCCGGACAGCCATAGCAATCAGCCCCAGCATTTT	CASSLAPDSHSNQPQHF
TRBV3-1	TRBJ2-6	many	-	TGTGCCAGCAGCCCCGGGGCCACTGGGGCCAACGTCCTGACTTTC	CASSPGATGANVLTF
TRBV12-3/TRBV12-4	TRBJ1-5	-	-	TGTGCCAGCACCCGGAACAGGGAACCAAGTCAGCCCCAGCATTTT	CASTRNREPSQPQHF
TRBV2	TRBJ2-2	few	TRBD2	TGTGCCAGAGGGACTAGCGGGAACGGAGGGGAGCTGTTTTTT	CARGTSGNGGELFF
TRBV30	TRBJ1-2	many	TRBD1	TGTGCCTGGACGGACAGGGGGGATGGTGGCTACACCTTC	CAWTDRGDGGYTF
TRBV5-1	TRBJ2-7	many	-	TGCGCCAGCAGATCGGGACTCGGCTCCTACGAGCAGTACTTC	CASRSGLGSYEQYF
TRBV18	TRBJ2-2	many	-	TGTGCCAGCTCTTGGGGAGCCGGGGAGCTGTTTTTT	CASSWGAGELFF
TRBV7-2	TRBJ2-7	-	TRBD2	TGTGCCAGCAGCTCACGGACTAGCGGGAGATCCTACGAGCAGTACTTC	CASSSRTSGRSYEQYF
TRBV18	TRBJ2-7	many	TRBD1	TGTGCCAGCTCACCAGGGACAGACTCATCCCACGAGCAGTACTTC	CASSPGTDSSHEQYF